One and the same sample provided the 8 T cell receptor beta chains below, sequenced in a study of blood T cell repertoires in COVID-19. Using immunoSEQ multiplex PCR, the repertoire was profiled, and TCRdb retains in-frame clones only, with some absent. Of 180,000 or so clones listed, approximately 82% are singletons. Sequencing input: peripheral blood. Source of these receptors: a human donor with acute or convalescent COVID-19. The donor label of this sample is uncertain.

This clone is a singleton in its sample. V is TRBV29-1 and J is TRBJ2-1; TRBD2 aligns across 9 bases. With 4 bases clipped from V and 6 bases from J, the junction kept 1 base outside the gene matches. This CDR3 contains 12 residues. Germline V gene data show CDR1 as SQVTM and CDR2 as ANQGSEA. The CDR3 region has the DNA TGCAGCGTTGTTAGCGGGAGCAATGAGCAGTTCTTC. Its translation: CSVVSGSNEQFF.

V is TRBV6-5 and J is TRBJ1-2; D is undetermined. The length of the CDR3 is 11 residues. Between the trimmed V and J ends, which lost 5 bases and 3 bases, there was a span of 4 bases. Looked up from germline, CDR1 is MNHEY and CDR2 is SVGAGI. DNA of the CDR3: TGTGCCAGCAGTACTTACTATGGCTACACCTTC. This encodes CASSTYYGYTF.

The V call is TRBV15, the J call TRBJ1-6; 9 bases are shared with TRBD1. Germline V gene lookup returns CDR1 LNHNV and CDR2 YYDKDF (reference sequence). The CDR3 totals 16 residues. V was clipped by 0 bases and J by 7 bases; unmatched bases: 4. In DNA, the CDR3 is TGTGCCACCAGCAGAGATAGAGGGACAGGGAATTCACCCCTCCACTTT. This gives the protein CATSRDRGTGNSPLHF.

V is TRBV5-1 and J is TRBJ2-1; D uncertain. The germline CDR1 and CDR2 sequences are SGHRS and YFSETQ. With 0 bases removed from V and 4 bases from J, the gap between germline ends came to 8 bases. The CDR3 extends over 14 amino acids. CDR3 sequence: CASSLGEIYNEQFF. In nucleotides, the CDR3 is TGCGCCAGCAGCTTGGGAGAGATTTACAATGAGCAGTTCTTC.

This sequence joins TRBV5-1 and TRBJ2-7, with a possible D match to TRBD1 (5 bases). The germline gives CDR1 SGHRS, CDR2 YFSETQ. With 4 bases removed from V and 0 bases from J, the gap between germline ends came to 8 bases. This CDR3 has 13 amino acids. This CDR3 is CASSTGHSYEQYF. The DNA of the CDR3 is TGCGCCAGCAGCACCGGACACTCCTACGAGCAGTACTTC.

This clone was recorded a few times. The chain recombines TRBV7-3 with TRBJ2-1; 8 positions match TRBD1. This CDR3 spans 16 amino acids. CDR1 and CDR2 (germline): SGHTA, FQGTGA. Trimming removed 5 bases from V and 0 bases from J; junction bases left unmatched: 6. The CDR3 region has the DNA TGTGCCAGCAGCACCCGCAGGGGGCCCTCCTACAATGAGCAGTTCTTC. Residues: CASSTRRGPSYNEQFF.

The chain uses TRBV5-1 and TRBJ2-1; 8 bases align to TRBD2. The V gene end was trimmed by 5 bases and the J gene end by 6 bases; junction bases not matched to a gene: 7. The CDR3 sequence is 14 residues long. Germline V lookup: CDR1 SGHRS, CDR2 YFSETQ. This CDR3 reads CASRKAGETNEQFF. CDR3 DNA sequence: TGCGCCAGCAGAAAAGCGGGAGAGACCAATGAGCAGTTCTTC.

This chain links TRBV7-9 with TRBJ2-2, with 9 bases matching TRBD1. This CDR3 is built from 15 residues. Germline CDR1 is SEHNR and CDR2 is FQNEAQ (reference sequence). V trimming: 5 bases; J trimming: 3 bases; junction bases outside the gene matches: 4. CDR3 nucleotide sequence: TGTGCCAGCAGCCCGGGACAGGGTGACACCGGGGAGCTGTTTTTT. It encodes CASSPGQGDTGELFF. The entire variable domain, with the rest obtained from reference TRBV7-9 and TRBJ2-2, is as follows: DTGVSQNPRHKITKRGQNVTFRCDPISEHNRLYWYRQTLGQGPEFLTYFQNEAQLEKSRLLSDRFSAERPKGSFSTLEIQRTEQGDSAMYLCASSPGQGDTGELFFGEGSRLTVL.